The entry that follows covers one T cell receptor beta chain sequence. Its antigen is as yet unknown. This sample stems from a study of cytomegalovirus exposure and HLA in healthy donors. Study findings and constraints: Researchers reported from a later analysis that most CMV-associated TCR beta chains appeared HLA-restricted. Sequences of the TCR beta chain were said to predict the HLA-A and HLA-B alleles of most subjects accurately. Later analysis identified a missense DCLRE1C variant that was linked to TCR beta V- and J-gene trimming. TCR beta V segments were, for the most part, productive about 87% or about 30% of the time in an earlier analysis.

Primers included in the PCR were 60 Vbeta and 13 Jbeta primers. The table came from immunoSEQ multiplex PCR; TCRdb's copy has only in-frame clones and leaves some out. The sample has 35,000 to 40,000 clones, about 72% seen once. The CDR3 has 14 amino acids. From germline, CDR1 is KGHSH and CDR2 LQKENI. Trimming cost V 4 bases and J 6 bases; bases outside gene matches: 7. This receptor was obtained from a woman aged 25 to 45 in good health and CMV-seropositive. The chain uses TRBV18 and TRBJ1-1; TRBD1 matches at 8 bases. The sample consisted of PBMCs. The CDR3 here is CASSRQQGEAEAFF. Written as DNA, the CDR3 is TGTGCCAGCTCACGACAACAGGGGGAGGCTGAAGCTTTCTTT. Variable domain in full (rest from reference TRBV18 and TRBJ1-1): NAGVMQNPRHLVRRRGQEARLRCSPMKGHSHVYWYRQLPEEGLKFMVYLQKENIIDESGMPKERFSAEFPKEGPSILRIQQVVRGDSAAYFCASSRQQGEAEAFFGQGTRLTVV.